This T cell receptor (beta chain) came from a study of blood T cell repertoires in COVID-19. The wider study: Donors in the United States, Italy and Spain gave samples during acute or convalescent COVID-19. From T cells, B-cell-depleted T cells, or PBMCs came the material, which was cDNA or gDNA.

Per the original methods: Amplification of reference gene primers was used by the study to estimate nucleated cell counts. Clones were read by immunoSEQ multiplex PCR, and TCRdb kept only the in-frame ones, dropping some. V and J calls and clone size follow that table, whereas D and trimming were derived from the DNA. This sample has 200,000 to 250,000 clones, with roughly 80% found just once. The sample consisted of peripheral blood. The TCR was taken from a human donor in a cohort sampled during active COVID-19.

CDR3 bases: TGTGCCAGCAGCCAAGACGTCTATAACTATGGCTACACCTTC. As protein: CASSQDVYNYGYTF. The J gene is TRBJ1-2, the V gene TRBV14; D not certain. Trimming removed 0 bases at V and 1 base at J, with 6 bases between. Germline V gene data show CDR1 as SGHDN and CDR2 as FVKESK. CDR3 size: 14 residues.